The 23 T cell receptor beta chains below come from one sample, sequenced in a study of cytomegalovirus exposure and HLA in healthy donors. The PCR used 60 Vbeta and 13 Jbeta primers. The table came from immunoSEQ multiplex PCR; TCRdb's copy has only in-frame clones and leaves some out. The sample shows over 65,000 clones, approximately 71% of them seen only once. Sequenced sample: PBMCs. Every receptor here comes from a man between 60 and 70 years old in good health and CMV-seropositive.

CDR3 amino acids: CASSLGVTTSNQPQHF. The CDR3 nucleotides read TGTGCCAGCAGCTTAGGAGTGACAACGAGCAATCAGCCCCAGCATTTT. The rearrangement uses TRBV7-8 and TRBJ1-5; D is uncertain. There are 16 residues in the CDR3. CDR1 is SGHVS and CDR2 is FQNEAQ in the germline V gene. Trimming stripped 1 base from V and 1 base from J, with 11 bases between.

V usage is TRBV6-6 and J usage is TRBJ2-5; 8 nucleotides agree with TRBD1. CDR3 size: 15 residues. V gave up 3 bases and J gave up 4 bases; unmatched junction bases: 7. The germline gives CDR1 MNHNY, CDR2 SVGAGI (reference sequence). The CDR3 protein is CASSYGTGASETQYF. CDR3 coding DNA: TGTGCCAGCAGTTATGGGACAGGTGCTTCAGAGACCCAGTACTTC.

The chain uses TRBV11-1 and TRBJ2-3; TRBD1 matches 7 bases. Per germline, CDR1 SGHAT and CDR2 FQDESV (reference sequence). This CDR3 comprises 12 residues. Trimming took 9 bases from V and 4 from J; bases not matched to a gene: 4. DNA for the CDR3: TGTGCCAGTAGTCAGGGGGCAGATACGCAGTATTTT. This codes for CASSQGADTQYF.

For this clone: The junction shows a germline mismatch at one end, possibly a read error. The gene calls are TRBV5-1 and TRBJ2-7; D is perhaps TRBD1 (5 bases). Per the germline V gene, CDR1 is SGHRS and CDR2 is YFSETQ. The CDR3 sequence is 15 residues long. The CDR3, as DNA: TGCGTCAGCAGCCCGTGGACGGGTCCAGGGTACGAGCAGTACTTC. Translated, it gives CVSSPWTGPGYEQYF.

This chain joins TRBV19 and TRBJ1-2, with TRBD1 matching over 9 bases. Germline values: CDR1 LNHDA, CDR2 SQIVND (reference sequence). The CDR3 has 18 residues. V lost 3 bases to trimming and J lost 0 bases; unmatched junction nucleotides: 11. The CDR3 bases are TGTGCCAGTAGTATGAGAATTCGACAGGGGGGAACTAACTATGGCTACACCTTC. It codes for CASSMRIRQGGTNYGYTF.

This clone was observed once. The rearrangement joins TRBV19 to TRBJ2-6; 12 bases are shared with TRBD1. The CDR3 length is 16 residues. Germline values: CDR1 LNHDA, CDR2 SQIVND (reference sequence). V lost 10 bases to trimming and J lost 4 bases; unmatched junction nucleotides: 8. This CDR3 reads CATLGQGAPGANVLTF. The CDR3 DNA sequence: TGTGCCACCCTGGGACAGGGGGCACCCGGGGCCAACGTCCTGACTTTC. Complete variable domain (other parts from reference TRBV19 and TRBJ2-6): DGGITQSPKYLFRKEGQNVTLSCEQNLNHDAMYWYRQDPGQGLRLIYYSQIVNDFQKGDIAEGYSVSREKKESFPLTVTSAQKNPTAFYLCATLGQGAPGANVLTFGAGSRLTVL.

The J gene is TRBJ2-1, the V gene TRBV27; 14 nucleotides match TRBD2. The CDR3 is 17 amino acids. The V gene's germline CDR1 is MNHEY and CDR2 SMNVEV (reference sequence). Trimming at V came to 7 bases and at J to 1 base, leaving 6 bases not matched to a gene. The chain's CDR3 is CASTGLAGVGSYNEQFF. CDR3 bases: TGTGCCAGCACGGGACTAGCGGGAGTCGGGTCCTACAATGAGCAGTTCTTC.

The chain employs TRBV18 and TRBJ2-3, with 10 bases lining up with TRBD2. Germline loops: CDR1 KGHSH, CDR2 LQKENI. This CDR3 region has 16 residues. J lost 2 bases, V lost 3 bases, and 5 bases had no gene match. The DNA for the CDR3 is TGTGCCAGCTCACCGCGGACTAGCGGTTACACAGATACGCAGTATTTT. Translated, it gives CASSPRTSGYTDTQYF.

The table lists this clone with a few counts. This chain joins TRBV4-1 and TRBJ2-1; 8 bases agree with TRBD2. The junction had 12 bases not matched to a gene; V was cut back by 4 bases and J by 10 bases. CDR1 is MGHRA and CDR2 is YSYEKL in the germline V gene. The CDR3 has 15 residues. The CDR3 loop is CASSPAGAEGIEQFF. The CDR3 bases are TGCGCCAGCAGCCCAGCGGGGGCGGAGGGTATCGAGCAGTTCTTC.

V gene TRBV14 combines with J gene TRBJ2-5; the D gene is possibly TRBD1 (6 bases). V lost 4 bases, J lost 4 bases, and 13 bases lay in between. CDR3 length equals 14 residues. Germline loops: CDR1 SGHDN, CDR2 FVKESK. The chain's CDR3 is CASSLGQVRETQYF. DNA of the CDR3: TGTGCCAGCAGCCTGGGACAAGTGCGAGAGACCCAGTACTTC.

This clone showed up just a few times. This chain joins TRBV10-1 and TRBJ2-5; 8 bases map to TRBD1. The CDR3 has 15 residues. Germline V CDR1 and CDR2: WNHNN, SYGVQD (reference sequence). The trim removed 5 bases at V and 4 bases at J, leaving 9 bases unmatched. CDR3: CASSPNRGIGETQYF. CDR3 DNA sequence: TGCGCCAGCAGTCCTAACAGGGGGATTGGAGAGACCCAGTACTTC.

In the case of this clone: At one end, the junction sequence differs from germline, possibly due to a read error. This chain's CDR3 is CASSLVAATEAFF. CDR3 DNA sequence: TGTGCCAGCAGCTTGGTGGCGGCCACTGAAGCTTTCTTT. This chain joins TRBV5-1 and TRBJ1-1; D is ambiguous. The CDR3 extends over 13 amino acids. Germline-derived CDR1 and CDR2 are SGHRS and YFSETQ.

The genes are TRBV2 and TRBJ2-4, with 7 bases lining up with TRBD2. Germline lookup yields CDR1 SNHLY and CDR2 FYNNEI. The V gene end was trimmed by 4 bases and the J gene end by 9 bases; junction bases not matched to a gene: 15. This CDR3 is 16 amino acids long. This CDR3 reads CASSAQQQASGGIQYF. The CDR3 DNA is TGTGCCAGCAGTGCACAACAGCAGGCCTCGGGGGGCATTCAGTACTTC.

V gene TRBV27 combines with J gene TRBJ2-4; 7 positions match TRBD2. This CDR3 is 16 amino acids long. Trimming took 4 bases from V and 3 from J; bases not matched to a gene: 9. CDR1 is MNHEY and CDR2 is SMNVEV in the germline V gene (reference sequence). The CDR3 DNA reads TGTGCCAGCAGTTCTGTGCCCTGGGGGGGCAAAAACATTCAGTACTTC. This gives the protein CASSSVPWGGKNIQYF.

The genes are TRBV5-4 and TRBJ2-7; TRBD2 aligns across 15 bases. The V segment lost 5 bases and the J segment 0 bases; nucleotides outside the gene matches: 6. The germline CDR1 and CDR2 sequences are SGHNT and YYREEE (reference sequence). This CDR3 contains 17 residues. In nucleotides, the CDR3 is TGTGCCAGCAGGCCGGGACTAGCGGGAGGTGGCTCCTACGAGCAGTACTTC. It specifies CASRPGLAGGGSYEQYF.

The chain carries TRBV19 and TRBJ2-7; D possibly corresponds to TRBD1 (5 bases). Germline CDR1 LNHDA, CDR2 SQIVND (reference sequence). V gave up 5 bases and J gave up 0 bases, with 11 bases separating them. This CDR3 contains 14 residues. DNA of the CDR3: TGTGCCAGTAGTGCAGGGTTAAGCTCCTACGAGCAGTACTTC. It specifies CASSAGLSSYEQYF.

The chain combines TRBV5-1 with TRBJ1-1; TRBD1 agrees at 7 bases. V lost 7 bases and J lost 3; bases outside the gene matches: 12. The CDR3 length is 15 residues. The germline CDR1 and CDR2 sequences are SGHRS and YFSETQ. CDR3 amino acids: CASRETGRTDTEAFF. CDR3 in DNA: TGCGCCAGCCGGGAGACAGGGAGGACGGACACTGAAGCTTTCTTT.

The chain uses TRBV19 and TRBJ2-1, with 10 bases fitting TRBD2. CDR3 length equals 15 residues. Germline lookup yields CDR1 LNHDA and CDR2 SQIVND (reference sequence). The ends lost 10 bases at V and 3 bases at J; junction bases unmatched: 9. The CDR3 sequence is CATLRTSGVYNEQFF. CDR3 bases: TGTGCCACACTTCGGACTAGCGGAGTCTACAATGAGCAGTTCTTC.

This chain connects TRBV6-5 to TRBJ2-2; D gene uncertain. Germline CDR1 is MNHEY and CDR2 is SVGAGI. The V end lost 0 bases, the J end lost 4 bases, and 3 bases lay between the germline ends. This CDR3 is 13 amino acids long. CDR3 bases: TGTGCCAGCAGTTACTCCGTCACCGGGGAGCTGTTTTTT. Protein: CASSYSVTGELFF.

The J gene is TRBJ2-7, the V gene TRBV27; 14 nucleotides line up with TRBD2. J was trimmed by 1 base and V by 5 bases; bases with no gene match: 13. The germline V gene encodes CDR1 MNHEY and CDR2 SMNVEV (reference sequence). The CDR3 covers 19 residues. Written as DNA, the CDR3 is TGTGCCAGCAGTGTAGAGGGACTAGCGGGGGTAGGAGTGTCCTACGAGCAGTACTTC. Translating it yields CASSVEGLAGVGVSYEQYF.

This chain uses TRBV7-9 with TRBJ1-1; D is possibly TRBD1 (5 bases). The CDR3 contains 12 residues. V lost 3 bases and J lost 4, with 6 bases in between. Germline CDR1 is SEHNR and CDR2 is FQNEAQ (reference sequence). The CDR3 protein is CASSFDSTEAFF. DNA of the CDR3: TGTGCCAGCAGCTTCGACAGCACTGAAGCTTTCTTT.

This chain joins TRBV11-2 and TRBJ1-1; 7 nucleotides agree with TRBD1. CDR3 length: 14 amino acids. The V segment lost 0 bases and the J segment 3 bases; nucleotides outside the gene matches: 1. Germline V gives CDR1 SGHAT, CDR2 FQNNGV. Written as DNA, the CDR3 is TGTGCCAGCAGCTTAGACAGGGGGGACACTGAAGCTTTCTTT. Amino acid sequence: CASSLDRGDTEAFF.

This chain joins TRBV11-3 and TRBJ2-7; 8 bases line up with TRBD2. The V gene's germline CDR1 is SGHNT and CDR2 YENEEA. The CDR3 runs to 15 residues. J lost 0 bases, V lost 4 bases, and 5 bases had no gene match. DNA of the CDR3: TGTGCCAGCAGCTACTCAAGCGGGAGCTCCTACGAGCAGTACTTC. This translates into CASSYSSGSSYEQYF.